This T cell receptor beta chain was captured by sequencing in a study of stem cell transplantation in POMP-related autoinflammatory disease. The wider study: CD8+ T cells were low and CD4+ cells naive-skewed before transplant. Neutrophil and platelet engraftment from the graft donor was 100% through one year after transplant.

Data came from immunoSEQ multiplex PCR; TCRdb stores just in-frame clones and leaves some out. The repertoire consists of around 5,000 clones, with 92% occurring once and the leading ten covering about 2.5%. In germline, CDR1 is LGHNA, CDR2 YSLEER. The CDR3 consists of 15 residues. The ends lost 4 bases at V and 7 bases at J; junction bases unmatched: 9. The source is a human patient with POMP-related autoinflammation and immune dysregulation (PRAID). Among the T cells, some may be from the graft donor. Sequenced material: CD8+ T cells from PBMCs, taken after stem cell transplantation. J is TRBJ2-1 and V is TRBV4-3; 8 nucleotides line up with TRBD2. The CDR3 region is CASSPGQREINEQFF. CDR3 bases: TGCGCCAGCAGCCCCGGACAGCGGGAGATAAATGAGCAGTTCTTC.